The 17 T cell receptor beta chains below were found in one sample sequenced in a study of blood T cell repertoires in COVID-19 (dated by TCRdb to 2020 to 2021). The library was built by means of the immunoSEQ multiplex PCR assay. TCRdb holds this immuneACCESS table with in-frame rearrangements only. Some clones are missing; in checked studies, unresolved V genes explain under half, and the rest has no known cause. The sample profile shows roughly 63,000 clones; around 80% of them were found once. The ten largest clonotypes hold 25% to 35% of the sample. Sample: peripheral blood. The receptors here all came from a human donor in a cohort sampled during active COVID-19.

The genes are TRBV18 and TRBJ1-4; TRBD1 matches 10 bases. The CDR3 is made up of 15 amino acids. Germline V gene lookup returns CDR1 KGHSH and CDR2 LQKENI. The junction had 5 bases not matched to a gene; V was cut back by 2 bases and J by 8 bases. CDR3 loop: CASSPMGQGNEKLFF. The CDR3 DNA reads as TGTGCCAGCTCACCAATGGGACAGGGGAACGAAAAACTGTTTTTT.

This sequence joins TRBV6-5 and TRBJ1-1; the D gene is possibly TRBD1 (6 bases). The CDR3 consists of 13 residues. Germline V CDR1 and CDR2: MNHEY, SVGAGI. Trimming cost V 6 bases and J 5 bases, with 13 bases left between them. DNA for the CDR3: TGTGCCAGCAGAAAGGGGGGGGCGACTGAAGCTTTCTTT. Translating gives CASRKGGATEAFF.

The rearrangement uses TRBV20-1 and TRBJ2-7; the D gene is possibly TRBD2 (6 bases). The CDR3 consists of 14 residues. CDR1 DFQATT and CDR2 SNEGSKA come from the germline V gene (reference sequence). V gave up 3 bases and J gave up 4 bases, with 16 bases separating them. CDR3 sequence (DNA): TGCAGTGCTAGTCTGGGCCTCCGGGGGTACGAGCAGTACTTC. Amino acids: CSASLGLRGYEQYF.

This clone was seen a single time. The rearrangement links TRBV28 to TRBJ2-1, with TRBD2 identical over 12 bases. After removal of 7 bases from V and 4 bases from J, the junction contained 5 bases not matched to a gene. CDR1 MDHEN and CDR2 SYDVKM come from the germline V gene. There are 15 residues in the CDR3. The CDR3 sequence is CASNPGLAGYNEQFF. Here the CDR3 DNA reads TGTGCCAGCAACCCGGGACTAGCGGGTTACAATGAGCAGTTCTTC. Combining the CDR3 with reference TRBV28 and TRBJ2-1 gives the whole variable domain DVKVTQSSRYLVKRTGEKVFLECVQDMDHENMFWYRQDPGLGLRLIYFSYDVKMKEKGDIPEGYSVSREKKERFSLILESASTNQTSMYLCASNPGLAGYNEQFFGPGTRLTVL.

The rearrangement links TRBV18 to TRBJ1-6, with 7 bases identical to TRBD1. V was pared by 3 bases and J by 7 bases, with 3 bases of the junction left unmatched. Germline CDR1 is KGHSH and CDR2 is LQKENI. This CDR3 region has 14 residues. The CDR3 region is CASSPQGDNSPLHF. In nucleotides, the CDR3 is TGTGCCAGCTCACCGCAGGGGGACAATTCACCCCTCCACTTT.

The chain's CDR3 is CAWSVSGRAWETQYF. In DNA, the CDR3 is TGTGCCTGGAGTGTCAGTGGGAGGGCCTGGGAGACCCAGTACTTC. The chain links TRBV30 to TRBJ2-5, with 7 bases identical to TRBD2. In germline, CDR1 is GTSNPN, CDR2 SVGIG (reference sequence). The V segment lost 0 bases and the J segment 5 bases; nucleotides outside the gene matches: 9. CDR3 size: 15 residues.

This clone was seen just once. This chain uses TRBV10-3 with TRBJ1-2; TRBD1 aligns across 9 bases. The CDR3 spans 16 residues. Per germline, CDR1 ENHRY and CDR2 SYGVKD. The V and J ends lost 5 bases and 0 bases, in that order; junction bases with no gene match: 7. The CDR3 loop is CAISPGTGTANYGYTF. CDR3 in DNA: TGTGCCATCAGTCCCGGGACAGGGACGGCTAACTATGGCTACACCTTC.

This chain connects TRBV6-5 to TRBJ1-2; 10 nucleotides align to TRBD1. Trimming at V came to 5 bases and at J to 5 bases, leaving 5 bases not matched to a gene. From germline, CDR1 is MNHEY and CDR2 SVGAGI. The CDR3 is made up of 14 amino acids. CDR3 in DNA: TGTGCCAGCAGTCCCAGGACAGGGGGGTATGGCTACACCTTC. It codes for CASSPRTGGYGYTF.

The genes are TRBV7-2 and TRBJ1-1; TRBD1 is a possible D gene (6 bases). V lost 4 bases to trimming and J lost 5 bases, with 17 bases between them. The germline CDR1 and CDR2 sequences are SGHTA and FQGNSA. This CDR3 region has 15 residues. Written as DNA, the CDR3 is TGTGCCAGCAGCTCAAGGGGGGGGATGGGAACTGAAGCTTTCTTT. Its protein product is CASSSRGGMGTEAFF.

The rearrangement joins TRBV11-1 to TRBJ1-2; D is undetermined. This CDR3 comprises 15 residues. The germline V gene encodes CDR1 SGHAT and CDR2 FQDESV (reference sequence). Trimming left V 0 bases short and J 4 bases short, with 12 bases between. Here the CDR3 DNA reads TGTGCCAGCAGCTTAGCCCCGGGTGTTCGCTATGGCTACACCTTC. Amino acids: CASSLAPGVRYGYTF.

This clone occurred a few times. The CDR3 spells CASSLLGGYGRAGTDTQYF. For the CDR3, the DNA is TGCGCCAGCAGCCTCCTCGGAGGGTACGGGCGGGCGGGCACAGATACGCAGTATTTT. The chain is built from TRBV4-3 and TRBJ2-3; tentative D call: TRBD2 (6 bases). The CDR3 loop spans 19 amino acids. V was clipped by 4 bases and J by 1 base, with 24 bases between them. Germline CDR1 reads LGHNA; CDR2 reads YSLEER.

The chain couples TRBV24-1 to TRBJ2-1; no clear D. CDR3 size: 15 residues. Germline V gene lookup returns CDR1 KGHDR and CDR2 SFDVKD. V shed 3 bases and J shed 0 bases, with 8 bases lying between them. CDR3 sequence: CATSDGVSSYNEQFF. The CDR3 nucleotides read TGTGCCACCAGTGATGGTGTCAGCTCCTACAATGAGCAGTTCTTC.

The chain couples TRBV19 to TRBJ1-2; 8 bases fit TRBD1. The ends lost 7 bases at V and 5 bases at J; junction bases unmatched: 9. Germline V gene sequence: CDR1 LNHDA, CDR2 SQIVND (reference sequence). The CDR3 totals 14 residues. Here the CDR3 reads CASTSGQEHYGYTF. The CDR3 region has the DNA TGTGCCAGTACCTCGGGACAGGAACATTATGGCTACACCTTC.

Only a few counts were recorded for this clone. This rearrangement joins TRBV30 to TRBJ1-2; possibly TRBD1 for D (6 bases). Trimming took off 3 bases at V and 8 bases at J, with 13 bases between the two ends. CDR1 is GTSNPN and CDR2 is SVGIG in the germline V gene (reference sequence). The CDR3 runs 12 residues. CDR3 amino acids: CAWRRYRDGYTF. For the CDR3, the DNA is TGTGCCTGGAGGAGATACAGGGACGGCTACACCTTC.

The V and J genes are TRBV28 and TRBJ2-5; D may be TRBD1 (6 bases). The germline V gene encodes CDR1 MDHEN and CDR2 SYDVKM. V lost 6 bases to trimming and J lost 0 bases, with 14 bases between them. The CDR3 is made up of 15 amino acids. The CDR3: CASRTGSGYQETQYF. In DNA, the CDR3 is TGTGCCAGCAGAACAGGGTCGGGGTACCAAGAGACCCAGTACTTC.

This chain joins TRBV6-5 and TRBJ1-6; 8 bases are a match to TRBD1. The V gene end was trimmed by 5 bases and the J gene end by 15 bases; junction bases not matched to a gene: 9. CDR1 is MNHEY, CDR2 SVGAGI, per germline. This CDR3 contains 13 residues. CDR3 nucleotide sequence: TGTGCCAGCAGTAACCCTACAGGGGGAAACCTCCACTTT. Its protein is CASSNPTGGNLHF.

V and J are TRBV19 and TRBJ2-3; 14 nucleotides match TRBD2. The trim removed 5 bases at V and 6 bases at J, leaving 10 bases unmatched. The CDR3 extends over 17 amino acids. Germline CDR1 LNHDA, CDR2 SQIVND (reference sequence). The CDR3 DNA reads TGTGCCAGTAGTGCCTCGGGACTAGCGGGAGTCCCTGATACGCAGTATTTT. The encoded protein is CASSASGLAGVPDTQYF.